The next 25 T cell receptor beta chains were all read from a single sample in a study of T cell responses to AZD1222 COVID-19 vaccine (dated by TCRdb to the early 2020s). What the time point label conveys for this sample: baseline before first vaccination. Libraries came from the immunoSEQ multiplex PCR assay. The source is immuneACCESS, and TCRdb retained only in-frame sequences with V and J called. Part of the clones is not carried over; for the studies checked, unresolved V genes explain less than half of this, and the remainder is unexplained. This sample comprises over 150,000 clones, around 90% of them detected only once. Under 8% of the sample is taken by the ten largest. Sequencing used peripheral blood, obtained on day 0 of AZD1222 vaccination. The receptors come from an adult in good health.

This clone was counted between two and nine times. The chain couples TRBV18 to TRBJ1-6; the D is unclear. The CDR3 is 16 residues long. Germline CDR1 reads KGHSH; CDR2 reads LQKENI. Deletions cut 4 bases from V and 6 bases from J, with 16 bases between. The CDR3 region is CASSQSTGVGNSPLHF. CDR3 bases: TGTGCCAGCTCACAGAGTACGGGCGTCGGTAATTCACCCCTCCACTTT.

The CDR3 sequence: CASSLASSYNEQFF. DNA for the CDR3: TGTGCCAGCAGCTTAGCAAGCTCCTACAATGAGCAGTTCTTC. The chain joins TRBV11-2 to TRBJ2-1; D gene ambiguous. CDR1 is SGHAT, CDR2 FQNNGV, per germline. The CDR3 has 14 amino acids. The V end lost 1 base, the J end lost 0 bases, and 4 bases lay between the germline ends.

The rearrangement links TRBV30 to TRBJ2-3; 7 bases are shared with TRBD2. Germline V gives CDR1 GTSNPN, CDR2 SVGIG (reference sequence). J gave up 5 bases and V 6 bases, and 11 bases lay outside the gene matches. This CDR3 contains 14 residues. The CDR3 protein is CACHPGGLLDTQYF. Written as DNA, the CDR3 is TGTGCCTGTCACCCGGGGGGACTGCTAGATACGCAGTATTTT.

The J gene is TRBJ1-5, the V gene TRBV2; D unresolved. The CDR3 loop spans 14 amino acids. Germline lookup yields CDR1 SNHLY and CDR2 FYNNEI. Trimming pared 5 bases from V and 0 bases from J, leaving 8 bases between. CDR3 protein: CASSRTYSNQPQHF. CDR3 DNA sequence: TGTGCCAGCAGTCGAACTTATAGCAATCAGCCCCAGCATTTT.

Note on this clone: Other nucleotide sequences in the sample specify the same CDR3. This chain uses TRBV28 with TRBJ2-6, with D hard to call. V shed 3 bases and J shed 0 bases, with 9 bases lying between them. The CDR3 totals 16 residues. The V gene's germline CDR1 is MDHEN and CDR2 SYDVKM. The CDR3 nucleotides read TGTGCCAGCAGTTTTGGAGAGAGCTCTGGGGCCAACGTCCTGACTTTC. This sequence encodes CASSFGESSGANVLTF.

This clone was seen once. The CDR3 region has the DNA TGTGCCAGCAGTTTTTATCGCGGCCAGGGAGTCACCTTC. It yields the protein CASSFYRGQGVTF. The chain is built from TRBV28 and TRBJ1-2; D perhaps matches TRBD1 (5 bases). Looked up from germline, CDR1 is MDHEN and CDR2 is SYDVKM. The CDR3 has 13 amino acids. Trimming pared 3 bases from V and 13 bases from J, leaving 18 bases between.

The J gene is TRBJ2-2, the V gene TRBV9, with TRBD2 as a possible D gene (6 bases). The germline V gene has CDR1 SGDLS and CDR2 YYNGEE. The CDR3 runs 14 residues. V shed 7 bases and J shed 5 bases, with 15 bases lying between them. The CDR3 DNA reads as TGTGCCAGCGGAGGGGTTTCACGAACCGGGGAGCTGTTTTTT. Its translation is CASGGVSRTGELFF.

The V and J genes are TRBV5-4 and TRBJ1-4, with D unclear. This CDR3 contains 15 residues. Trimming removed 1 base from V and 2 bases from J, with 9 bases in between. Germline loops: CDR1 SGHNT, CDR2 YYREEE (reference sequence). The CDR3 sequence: CASSLSGITNEKLFF. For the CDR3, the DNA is TGTGCCAGCAGCTTGTCCGGAATCACTAATGAAAAACTGTTTTTT. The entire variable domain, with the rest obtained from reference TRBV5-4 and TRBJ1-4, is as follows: ETGVTQSPTHLIKTRGQQVTLRCSSQSGHNTVSWYQQALGQGPQFIFQYYREEENGRGNFPPRFSGLQFPNYSSELNVNALELDDSALYLCASSLSGITNEKLFFGSGTQLSVL.

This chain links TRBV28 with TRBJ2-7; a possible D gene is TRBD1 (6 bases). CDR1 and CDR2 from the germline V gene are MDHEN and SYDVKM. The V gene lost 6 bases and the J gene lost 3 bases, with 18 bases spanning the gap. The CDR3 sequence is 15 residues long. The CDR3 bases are TGTGCCAGCAGCTTCCCCTTGGGGACACACTACGAGCAGTACTTC. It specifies CASSFPLGTHYEQYF.

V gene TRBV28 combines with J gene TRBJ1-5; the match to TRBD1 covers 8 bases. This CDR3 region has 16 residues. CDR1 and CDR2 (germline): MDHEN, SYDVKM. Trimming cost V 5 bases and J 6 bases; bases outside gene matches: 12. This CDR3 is CASSPIAGRGPQPQHF. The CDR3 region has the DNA TGTGCCAGCAGTCCCATTGCGGGCAGGGGGCCTCAGCCCCAGCATTTT.

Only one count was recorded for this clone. CDR3 sequence (DNA): TGTGCCAGCAGTTCCCCTAACGTAAACGGCTACACCTTC. Translation: CASSSPNVNGYTF. V is TRBV28 and J is TRBJ1-2; no clear D gene. The CDR3 contains 13 residues. Germline CDR1 reads MDHEN; CDR2 reads SYDVKM. V dropped 4 bases and J dropped 8 bases, with 14 bases sitting between them.

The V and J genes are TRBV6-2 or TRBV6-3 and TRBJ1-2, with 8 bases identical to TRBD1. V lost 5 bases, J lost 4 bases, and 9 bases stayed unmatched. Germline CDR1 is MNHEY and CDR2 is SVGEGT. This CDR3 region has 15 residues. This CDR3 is CASSDPRTGSYGYTF. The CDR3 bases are TGTGCCAGCAGTGACCCGCGGACAGGGTCCTATGGCTACACCTTC.

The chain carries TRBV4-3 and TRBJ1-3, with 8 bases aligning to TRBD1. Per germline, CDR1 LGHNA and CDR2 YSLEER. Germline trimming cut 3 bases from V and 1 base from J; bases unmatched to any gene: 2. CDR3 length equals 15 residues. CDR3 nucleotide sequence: TGCGCCAGCAGCCAGACAGGGGATTCTGGAAACACCATATATTTT. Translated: CASSQTGDSGNTIYF.

CDR3 sequence (DNA): TGTGCCAGCAGCTCTACCAACTCGGACAGGGATACAGATACGCAGTATTTT. Its translation: CASSSTNSDRDTDTQYF. This chain joins TRBV13 and TRBJ2-3; TRBD1 aligns across 8 bases. The V segment lost 4 bases and the J segment 3 bases; nucleotides outside the gene matches: 12. Germline assignment: CDR1 PRHDT and CDR2 FYEKMQ (reference sequence). CDR3 size: 17 residues.

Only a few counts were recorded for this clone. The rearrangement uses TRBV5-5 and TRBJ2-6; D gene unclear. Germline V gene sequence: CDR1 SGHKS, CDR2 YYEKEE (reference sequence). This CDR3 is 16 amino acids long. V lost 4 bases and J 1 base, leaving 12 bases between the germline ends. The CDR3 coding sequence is TGTGCCAGCAGCGTCTCCCCGGTATCTGGGGCCAACGTCCTGACTTTC. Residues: CASSVSPVSGANVLTF.

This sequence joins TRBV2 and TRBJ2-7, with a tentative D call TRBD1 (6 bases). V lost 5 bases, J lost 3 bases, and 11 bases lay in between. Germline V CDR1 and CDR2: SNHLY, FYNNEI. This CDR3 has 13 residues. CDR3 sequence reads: CASSQDSYYEQYF. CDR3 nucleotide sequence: TGTGCCAGCAGTCAGGACAGCTACTACGAGCAGTACTTC.

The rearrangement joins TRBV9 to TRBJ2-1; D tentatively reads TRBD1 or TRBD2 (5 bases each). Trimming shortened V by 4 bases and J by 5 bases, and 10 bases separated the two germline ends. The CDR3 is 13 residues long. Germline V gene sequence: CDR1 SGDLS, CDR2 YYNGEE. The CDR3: CASSSRDHNEQFF. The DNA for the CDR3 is TGTGCCAGCAGCTCCAGGGACCACAATGAGCAGTTCTTC.

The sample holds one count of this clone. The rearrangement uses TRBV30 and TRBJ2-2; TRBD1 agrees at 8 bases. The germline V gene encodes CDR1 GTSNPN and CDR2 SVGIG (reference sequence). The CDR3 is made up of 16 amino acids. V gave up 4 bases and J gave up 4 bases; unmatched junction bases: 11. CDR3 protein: CAWMGRTGFGTGELFF. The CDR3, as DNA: TGTGCCTGGATGGGGAGGACAGGGTTCGGCACCGGGGAGCTGTTTTTT.

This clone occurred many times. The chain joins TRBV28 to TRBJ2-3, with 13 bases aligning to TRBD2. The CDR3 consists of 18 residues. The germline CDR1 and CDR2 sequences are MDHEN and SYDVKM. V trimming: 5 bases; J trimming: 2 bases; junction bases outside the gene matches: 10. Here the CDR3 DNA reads TGTGCCAGCAGTGGGGGACTAGCGGGGTGGCCCTTCACAGATACGCAGTATTTT. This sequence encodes CASSGGLAGWPFTDTQYF. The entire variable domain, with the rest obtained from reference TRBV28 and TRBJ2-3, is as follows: DVKVTQSSRYLVKRTGEKVFLECVQDMDHENMFWYRQDPGLGLRLIYFSYDVKMKEKGDIPEGYSVSREKKERFSLILESASTNQTSMYLCASSGGLAGWPFTDTQYFGPGTRLTVL.

For the CDR3, the DNA is TGTGCCAGCAGTGAAACGACAGGGTATCAGCCCCAGCATTTT. Translation gives CASSETTGYQPQHF. J is TRBJ1-5 and V is TRBV2; 7 bases align to TRBD1. This CDR3 is 14 amino acids long. Germline CDR1 is SNHLY and CDR2 is FYNNEI. V dropped 2 bases and J dropped 5; count of bases not matched to a gene: 3. The entire variable domain, with the rest obtained from reference TRBV2 and TRBJ1-5, is as follows: EPEVTQTPSHQVTQMGQEVILRCVPISNHLYFYWYRQILGQKVEFLVSFYNNEISEKSEIFDDQFSVERPDGSNFTLKIRSTKLEDSAMYFCASSETTGYQPQHFGDGTRLSIL.

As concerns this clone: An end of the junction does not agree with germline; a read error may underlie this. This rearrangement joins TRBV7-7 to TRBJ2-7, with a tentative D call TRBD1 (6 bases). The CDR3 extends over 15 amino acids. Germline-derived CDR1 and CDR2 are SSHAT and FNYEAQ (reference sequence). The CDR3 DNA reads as TGTGCTAGCAGCTTAGCGCAGGGGAGCGCCTACGAGCAGTACTTC. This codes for CASSLAQGSAYEQYF.

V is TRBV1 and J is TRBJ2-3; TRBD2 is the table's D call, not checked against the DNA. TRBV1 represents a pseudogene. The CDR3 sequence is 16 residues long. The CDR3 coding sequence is TGCACCAGCAGCCATAGGGGGACTAGCGAAGCAGATACGCAGTATTTT. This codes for CTSSHRGTSEADTQYF.

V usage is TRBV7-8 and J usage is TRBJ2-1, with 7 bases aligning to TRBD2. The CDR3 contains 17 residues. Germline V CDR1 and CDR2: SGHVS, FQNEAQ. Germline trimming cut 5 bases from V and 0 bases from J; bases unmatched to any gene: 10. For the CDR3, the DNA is TGTGCCAGCAGCCTTCGACTAGCCGCGAGCTCCTACAATGAGCAGTTCTTC. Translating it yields CASSLRLAASSYNEQFF.

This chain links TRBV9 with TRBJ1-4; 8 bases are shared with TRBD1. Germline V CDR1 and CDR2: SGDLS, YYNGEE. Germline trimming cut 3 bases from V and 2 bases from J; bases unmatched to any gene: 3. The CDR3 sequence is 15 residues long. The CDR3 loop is CASSDRQGTNEKLFF. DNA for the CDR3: TGTGCCAGCAGCGACCGACAGGGGACTAATGAAAAACTGTTTTTT.

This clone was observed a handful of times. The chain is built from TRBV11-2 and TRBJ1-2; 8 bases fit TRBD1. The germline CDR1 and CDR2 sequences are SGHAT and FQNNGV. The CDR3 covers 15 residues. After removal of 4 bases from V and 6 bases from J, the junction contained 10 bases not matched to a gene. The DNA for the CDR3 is TGTGCCAGCAGCTCACCGGACAGGGAAACCCATGGCTACACCTTC. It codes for CASSSPDRETHGYTF.